This entry describes one T cell receptor beta chain. The sample originates from a study of blood T cell repertoires in COVID-19. Turning to the study itself: T cells, B-cell-depleted T cells, or PBMCs provided the cDNA or gDNA that served as material.

Original data processing: Nucleated cell counts were estimated from reference gene primer amplification. Profiled with immunoSEQ multiplex PCR; TCRdb holds only in-frame clones, not every one. The V and J calls and clone size come from that table; D and trimming were worked out from the DNA. The repertoire has fewer than 200,000 clones, around 83% of them found once; the top ten carry about 1.6%. The CDR3 spans 15 residues. V gave up 5 bases and J gave up 8 bases; unmatched junction bases: 9. CDR1 MDHEN and CDR2 SYDVKM come from the germline V gene. The sequenced sample consisted of peripheral blood. The receptor was isolated from a human donor in a cohort sampled during active COVID-19. J is TRBJ1-4 and V is TRBV28; 9 positions match TRBD1. The CDR3 is CASSAPGTGYEKLFF. CDR3 nucleotides: TGTGCCAGCAGTGCCCCCGGGACAGGGTACGAAAAACTGTTTTTT.